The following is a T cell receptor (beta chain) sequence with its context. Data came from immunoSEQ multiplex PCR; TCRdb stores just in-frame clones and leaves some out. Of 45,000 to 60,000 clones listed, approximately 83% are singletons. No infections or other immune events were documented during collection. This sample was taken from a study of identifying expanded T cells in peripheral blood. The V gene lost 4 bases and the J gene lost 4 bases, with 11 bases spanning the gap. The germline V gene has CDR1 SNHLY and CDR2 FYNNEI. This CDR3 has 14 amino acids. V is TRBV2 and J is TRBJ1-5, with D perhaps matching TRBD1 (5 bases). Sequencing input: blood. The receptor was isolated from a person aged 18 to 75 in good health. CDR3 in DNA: TGTGCCAGCAGTGCCGGGGCCTTAAATCAGCCCCAGCATTTT. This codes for CASSAGALNQPQHF.